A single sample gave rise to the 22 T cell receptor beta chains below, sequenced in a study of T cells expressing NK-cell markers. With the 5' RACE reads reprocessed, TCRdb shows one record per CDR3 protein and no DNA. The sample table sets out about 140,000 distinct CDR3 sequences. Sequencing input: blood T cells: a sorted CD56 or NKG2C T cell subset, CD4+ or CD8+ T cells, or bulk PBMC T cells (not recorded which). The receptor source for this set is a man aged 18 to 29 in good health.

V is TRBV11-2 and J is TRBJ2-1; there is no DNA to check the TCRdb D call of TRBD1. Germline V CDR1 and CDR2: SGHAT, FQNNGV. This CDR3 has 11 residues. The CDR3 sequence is CASSDSRVAFF.

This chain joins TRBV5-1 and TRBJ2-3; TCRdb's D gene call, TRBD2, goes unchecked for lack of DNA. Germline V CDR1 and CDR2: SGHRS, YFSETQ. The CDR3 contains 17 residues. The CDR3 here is CASSLGPGTSGTDTQYF.

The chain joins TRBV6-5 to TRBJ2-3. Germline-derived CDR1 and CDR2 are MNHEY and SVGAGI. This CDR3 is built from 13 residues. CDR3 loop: CASSHPTMNTQYF.

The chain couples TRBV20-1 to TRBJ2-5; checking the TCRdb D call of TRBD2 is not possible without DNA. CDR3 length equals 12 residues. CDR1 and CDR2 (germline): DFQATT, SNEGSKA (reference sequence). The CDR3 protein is CSATRSGETQYF.

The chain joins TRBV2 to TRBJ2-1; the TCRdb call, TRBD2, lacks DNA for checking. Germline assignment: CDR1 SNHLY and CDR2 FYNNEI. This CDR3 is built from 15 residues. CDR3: CASSAPGLGRGEQFF.

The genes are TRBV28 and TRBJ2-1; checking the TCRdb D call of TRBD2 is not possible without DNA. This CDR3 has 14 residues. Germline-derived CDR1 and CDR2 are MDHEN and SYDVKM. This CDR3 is CASSLEGMYNEQFF.

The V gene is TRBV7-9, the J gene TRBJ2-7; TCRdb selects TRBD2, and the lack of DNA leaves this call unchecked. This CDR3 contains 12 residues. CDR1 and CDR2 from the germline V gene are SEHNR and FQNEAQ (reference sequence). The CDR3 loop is CASSSGAYEQYF. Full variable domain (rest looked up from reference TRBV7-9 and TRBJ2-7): DTGVSQNPRHKITKRGQNVTFRCDPISEHNRLYWYRQTLGQGPEFLTYFQNEAQLEKSRLLSDRFSAERPKGSFSTLEIQRTEQGDSAMYLCASSSGAYEQYFGPGTRLTVT.

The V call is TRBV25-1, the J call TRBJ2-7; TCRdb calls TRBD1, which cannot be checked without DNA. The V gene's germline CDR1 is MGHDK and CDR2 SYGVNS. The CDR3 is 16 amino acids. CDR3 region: CASSEWETGQFYEQYF.

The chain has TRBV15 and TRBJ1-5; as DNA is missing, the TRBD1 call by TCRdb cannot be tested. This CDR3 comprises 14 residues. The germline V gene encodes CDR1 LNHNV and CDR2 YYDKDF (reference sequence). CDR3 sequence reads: CATRREGEGQPQHF.

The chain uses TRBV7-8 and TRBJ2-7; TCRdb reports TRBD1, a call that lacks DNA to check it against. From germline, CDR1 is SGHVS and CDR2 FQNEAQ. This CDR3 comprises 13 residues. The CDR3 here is CASRDPSGTEQYF.

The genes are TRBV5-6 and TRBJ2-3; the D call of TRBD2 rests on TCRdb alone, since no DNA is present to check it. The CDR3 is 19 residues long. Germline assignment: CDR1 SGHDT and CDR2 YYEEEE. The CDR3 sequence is CASSSLLAGGSTRTDTQYF.

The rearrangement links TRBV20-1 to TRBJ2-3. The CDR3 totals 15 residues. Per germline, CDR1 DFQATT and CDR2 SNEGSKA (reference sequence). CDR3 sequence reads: CSARDPGFYTDTQYF.

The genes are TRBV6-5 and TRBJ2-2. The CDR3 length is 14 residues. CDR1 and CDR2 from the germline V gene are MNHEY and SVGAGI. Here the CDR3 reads CASSYMNVGGELFF.

CDR3: CASSEGQALDTEAFF. The gene calls are TRBV2 and TRBJ1-1. The germline CDR1 and CDR2 sequences are SNHLY and FYNNEI. The CDR3 is made up of 15 amino acids. Full variable domain (rest looked up from reference TRBV2 and TRBJ1-1): EPEVTQTPSHQVTQMGQEVILRCVPISNHLYFYWYRQILGQKVEFLVSFYNNEISEKSEIFDDQFSVERPDGSNFTLKIRSTKLEDSAMYFCASSEGQALDTEAFFGQGTRLTVV.

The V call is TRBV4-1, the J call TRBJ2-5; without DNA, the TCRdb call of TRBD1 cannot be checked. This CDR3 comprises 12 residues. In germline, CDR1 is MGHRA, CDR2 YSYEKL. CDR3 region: CASYSPLGTQYF.

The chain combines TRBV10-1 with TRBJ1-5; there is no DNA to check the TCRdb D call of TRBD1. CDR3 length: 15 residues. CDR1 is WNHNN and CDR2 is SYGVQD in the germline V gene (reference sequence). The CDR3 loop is CASSWGPPNPQPQHF.

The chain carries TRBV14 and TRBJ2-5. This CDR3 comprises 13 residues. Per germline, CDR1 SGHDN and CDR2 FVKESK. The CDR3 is CASSQVVGETQYF.

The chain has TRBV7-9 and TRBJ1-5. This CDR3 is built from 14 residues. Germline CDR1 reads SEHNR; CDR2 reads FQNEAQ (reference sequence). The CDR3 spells CASSLGEGDQPQHF.

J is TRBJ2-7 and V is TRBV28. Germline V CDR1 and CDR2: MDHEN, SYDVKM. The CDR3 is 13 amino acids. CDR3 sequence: CASSFTGTYEQYF.

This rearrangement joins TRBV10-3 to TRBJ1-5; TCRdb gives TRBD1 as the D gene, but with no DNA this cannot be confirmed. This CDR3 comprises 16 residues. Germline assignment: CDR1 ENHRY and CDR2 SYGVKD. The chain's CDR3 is CATDVTGDHSNQPQHF.

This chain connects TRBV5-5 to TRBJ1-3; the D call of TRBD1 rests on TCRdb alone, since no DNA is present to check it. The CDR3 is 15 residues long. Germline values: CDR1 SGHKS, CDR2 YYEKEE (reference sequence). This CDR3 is CASSPGQTSGNTIYF.

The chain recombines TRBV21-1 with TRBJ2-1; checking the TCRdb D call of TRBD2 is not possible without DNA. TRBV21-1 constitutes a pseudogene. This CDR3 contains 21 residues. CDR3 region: CASSKVEGLARFLQAYNEQFF.